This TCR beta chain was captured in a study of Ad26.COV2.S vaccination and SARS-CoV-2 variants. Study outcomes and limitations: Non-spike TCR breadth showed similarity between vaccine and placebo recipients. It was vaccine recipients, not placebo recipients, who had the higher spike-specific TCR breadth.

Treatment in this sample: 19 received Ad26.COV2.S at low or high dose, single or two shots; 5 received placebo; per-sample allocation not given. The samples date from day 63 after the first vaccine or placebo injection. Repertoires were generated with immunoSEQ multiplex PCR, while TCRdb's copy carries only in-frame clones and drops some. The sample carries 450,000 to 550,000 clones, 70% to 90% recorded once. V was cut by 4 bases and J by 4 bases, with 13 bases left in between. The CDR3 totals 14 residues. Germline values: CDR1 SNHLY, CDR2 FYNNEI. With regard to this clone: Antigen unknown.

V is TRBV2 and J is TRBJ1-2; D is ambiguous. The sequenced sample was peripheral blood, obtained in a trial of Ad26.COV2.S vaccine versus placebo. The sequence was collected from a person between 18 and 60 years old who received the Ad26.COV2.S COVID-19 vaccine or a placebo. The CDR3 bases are TGTGCCAGCAGTGTTGAGAAGGCGGGCTATGGCTACACCTTC. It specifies CASSVEKAGYGYTF.